These 11 T cell receptor beta chains share one sample of origin, sequenced in a study of CD8 T cells in Susac syndrome. The authors reverse transcribed about 0.5 to 1 ug RNA with random hexamers. In TCRdb, the immunoSEQ multiplex PCR reads were re-called with MiXCR into one record per CDR3 protein. The table shows about 150,000 distinct CDR3 sequences, with approximately 95% occurring only once. Material for sequencing was CD4+ T cells from PBMCs. These receptors all come from a human donor with multiple sclerosis.

This clonotype was counted a single time. This sequence joins TRBV28 and TRBJ1-2, with 9 bases matching TRBD1. This CDR3 has 17 amino acids. Trimming removed 4 bases from V and 6 bases from J; junction bases left unmatched: 15. Germline V CDR1 and CDR2: MDHEN, SYDVKM. For the CDR3, the DNA is TGTGCCAGCAGTTCTCCGGGACAGGGATCCAACTATAATGGCTACACCTTC. As protein: CASSSPGQGSNYNGYTF.

The chain is built from TRBV29-1 and TRBJ2-3; D call uncertain. The CDR3 loop spans 14 amino acids. Germline V gives CDR1 SQVTM, CDR2 ANQGSEA. Trimming pared 7 bases from V and 2 bases from J, leaving 16 bases between. The CDR3 region has the DNA TGCAGCGGGGCCTCGGTGGCGGTCACAGATACGCAGTATTTT. It encodes CSGASVAVTDTQYF.

The V call is TRBV6-2 or TRBV6-3, the J call TRBJ2-4; D is possibly TRBD1 (7 bases). The CDR3 runs to 18 residues. Germline CDR1 and CDR2: MNHEY and SVGEGT. Between the trimmed V and J ends, which lost 0 bases and 9 bases, there was a span of 24 bases. The CDR3: CASSYSAVPQGRSGIQYF. The CDR3 DNA follows: TGTGCCAGCAGTTACTCGGCCGTACCACAGGGGAGGAGCGGCATTCAGTACTTC.

The rearrangement links TRBV20-1 to TRBJ2-7, with unresolved D. CDR3 length: 15 residues. Looked up from germline, CDR1 is DFQATT and CDR2 is SNEGSKA (reference sequence). V lost 0 bases and J lost 0, with 12 bases in between. The CDR3 is CSARDYGRSSYEQYF. The CDR3 DNA reads as TGCAGTGCTAGAGATTACGGCCGGAGCTCCTACGAGCAGTACTTC.

This clonotype was observed a few times. The chain links TRBV19 to TRBJ2-3; D unresolved. The V and J ends lost 4 bases and 3 bases respectively, with 2 bases between them. CDR3 size: 11 residues. CDR1 is LNHDA, CDR2 SQIVND, per germline (reference sequence). The CDR3 here is CASSTTDTQYF. CDR3 coding DNA: TGTGCCAGTAGTACAACAGATACGCAGTATTTT.

The chain joins TRBV3-1 to TRBJ2-2; tentative D call: TRBD1 (5 bases). Germline-derived CDR1 and CDR2 are LGHDT and YNNKEL (reference sequence). The CDR3 consists of 14 residues. The V gene lost 1 base and the J gene lost 4 bases, with 7 bases spanning the gap. CDR3 residues: CASSQVQVTGELFF. For the CDR3, the DNA is TGTGCCAGCAGCCAAGTACAGGTCACCGGGGAGCTGTTTTTT. Variable domain in full (rest from reference TRBV3-1 and TRBJ2-2): DTAVSQTPKYLVTQMGNDKSIKCEQNLGHDTMYWYKQDSKKFLKIMFSYNNKELIINETVPNRFSPKSPDKAHLNLHINSLELGDSAVYFCASSQVQVTGELFFGEGSRLTVL.

This sequence joins TRBV7-8 and TRBJ1-2; weak D call: TRBD1 (6 bases). The CDR3 runs to 13 residues. Trimming shortened V by 5 bases and J by 8 bases, and 15 bases separated the two germline ends. Germline V lookup: CDR1 SGHVS, CDR2 FQNEAQ. For the CDR3, the DNA is TGTGCCAGCAGCCTAAACAGGGTTGAGGGCTACACCTTC. This gives the protein CASSLNRVEGYTF.

In its sample, this clonotype was seen once. The chain joins TRBV5-4 to TRBJ1-2, with no clear D. The CDR3 covers 13 residues. Germline V gene sequence: CDR1 SGHNT, CDR2 YYREEE (reference sequence). V was trimmed by 0 bases and J by 7 bases, leaving 10 bases between them. Here the CDR3 reads CASSLEGAGGYTF. In nucleotides, the CDR3 is TGTGCCAGCAGCTTGGAGGGTGCCGGTGGCTACACCTTC.

The gene calls are TRBV7-9 and TRBJ1-2; tentative D call: TRBD1 (5 bases). Deletions cut 7 bases from V and 2 bases from J, with 20 bases between. This CDR3 has 16 amino acids. CDR1 is SEHNR and CDR2 is FQNEAQ in the germline V gene (reference sequence). Here the CDR3 reads CASTPPRGRPNYGYTF. CDR3 bases: TGTGCCAGCACCCCTCCCCGGGGGAGGCCCAACTATGGCTACACCTTC.

This chain's CDR3 is CASTLSDRVNSPLHF. The DNA for the CDR3 is TGTGCCAGCACCCTCTCCGACAGGGTTAATTCACCCCTCCACTTT. The chain is built from TRBV12-3 or TRBV12-4 and TRBJ1-6; 7 bases align to TRBD1. Losses at the gene ends were 7 bases for V and 6 bases for J; bases not matched to a gene: 9. The CDR3 is made up of 15 amino acids.

The chain joins TRBV21-1 to TRBJ1-2; TRBD1 was called by the table and not checked on the DNA. TRBV21-1 is a recognized pseudogene. The CDR3 has 9 residues. The CDR3 region has the DNA TGTGCCGTCACAGGGTCCTCCAACTTC. Residues: CAVTGSSNF.